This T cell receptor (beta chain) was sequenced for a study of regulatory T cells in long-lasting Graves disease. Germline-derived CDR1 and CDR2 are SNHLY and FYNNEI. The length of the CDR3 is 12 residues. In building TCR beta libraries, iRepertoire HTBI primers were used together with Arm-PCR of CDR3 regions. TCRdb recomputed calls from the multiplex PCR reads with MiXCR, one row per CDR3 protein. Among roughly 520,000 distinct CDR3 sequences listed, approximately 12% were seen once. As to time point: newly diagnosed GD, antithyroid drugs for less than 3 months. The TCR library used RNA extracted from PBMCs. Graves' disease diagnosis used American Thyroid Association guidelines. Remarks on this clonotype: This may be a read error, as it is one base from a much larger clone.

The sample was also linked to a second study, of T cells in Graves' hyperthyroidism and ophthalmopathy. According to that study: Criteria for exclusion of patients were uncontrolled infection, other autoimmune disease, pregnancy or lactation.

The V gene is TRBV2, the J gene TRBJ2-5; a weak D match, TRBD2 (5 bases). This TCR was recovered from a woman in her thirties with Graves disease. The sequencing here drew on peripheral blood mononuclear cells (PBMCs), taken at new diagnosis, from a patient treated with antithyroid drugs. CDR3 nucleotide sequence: TGTGCCAGCAGTGCGGAGGCCGGTGAGCAGCTCTTC. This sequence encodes CASSAEAGEQLF.